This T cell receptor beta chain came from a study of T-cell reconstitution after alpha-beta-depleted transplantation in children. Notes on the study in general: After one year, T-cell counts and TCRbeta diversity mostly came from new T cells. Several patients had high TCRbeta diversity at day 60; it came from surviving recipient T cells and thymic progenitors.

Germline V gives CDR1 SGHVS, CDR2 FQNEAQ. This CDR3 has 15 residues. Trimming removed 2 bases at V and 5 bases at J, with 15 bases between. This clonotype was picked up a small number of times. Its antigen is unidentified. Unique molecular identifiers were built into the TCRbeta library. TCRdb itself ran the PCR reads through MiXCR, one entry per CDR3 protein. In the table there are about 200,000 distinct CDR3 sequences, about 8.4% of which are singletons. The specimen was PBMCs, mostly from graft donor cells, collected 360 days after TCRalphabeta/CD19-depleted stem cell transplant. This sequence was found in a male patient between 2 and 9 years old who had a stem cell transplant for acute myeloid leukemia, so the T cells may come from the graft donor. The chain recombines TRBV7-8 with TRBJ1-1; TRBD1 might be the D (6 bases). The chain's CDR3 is CASSLSYRELTEAFF. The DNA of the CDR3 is TGTGCCAGCAGCTTATCATACAGGGAATTAACTGAAGCTTTCTTT.